The clone carrying this T cell receptor beta chain was recorded a few times. As yet, its antigen is unknown. The sample originates from a study of molecular identifiers for immune sequencing clone quantification. Methods described previously, with TCR primers listed, were used for bulk TCR libraries. One entry per CDR3 protein, called by TCRdb with MiXCR from the PCR reads. The sample records some 590,000 distinct CDR3 sequences, 25% being singletons. Study-wide points: Clones that had above 20 RNA copies took up over 99% of effector molecules but under 1% in naive cells.

V dropped 4 bases and J dropped 3 bases, with 13 bases sitting between them. This CDR3 comprises 15 residues. In the sort, naive CD8 T cells were defined as CD8+CD4-CCR7+CD45RA+. Material for sequencing was naive CD8+ T cells from blood, with Jurkat cell RNA spiked in. Subset of the sample: FACS-sorted CD8+CD4-CCR7+CD45RA+ naive T cells. The V and J genes are TRBV5-3 and TRBJ2-2; the D gene is possibly TRBD1 (6 bases). TRBV5-3 belongs to the ORF category, with a function that is uncertain. The TCR was taken from a human donor in good health. Some libraries in this study had Jurkat cell RNA spiked in. CDR3 residues: CARSQDSNDTGELFF. In DNA form, the CDR3 reads TGTGCCAGAAGCCAGGACAGCAATGACACCGGGGAGCTGTTTTTT.